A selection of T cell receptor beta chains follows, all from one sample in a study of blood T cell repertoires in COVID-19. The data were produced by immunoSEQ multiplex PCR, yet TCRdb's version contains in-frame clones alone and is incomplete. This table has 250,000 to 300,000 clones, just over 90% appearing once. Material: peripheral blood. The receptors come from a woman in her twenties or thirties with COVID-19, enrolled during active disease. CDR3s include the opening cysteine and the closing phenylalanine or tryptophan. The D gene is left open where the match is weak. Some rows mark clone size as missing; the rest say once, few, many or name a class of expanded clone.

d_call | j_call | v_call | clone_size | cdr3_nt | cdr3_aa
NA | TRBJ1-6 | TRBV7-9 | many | TGTGCCAGCAGACACGACAGTGGGGTCTCACCCCTCCACTTT | CASRHDSGVSPLHF
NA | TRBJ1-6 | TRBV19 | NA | TGTGCCAGTAGTATAAGGGAGCTTAATTCACCCCTCCACTTT | CASSIRELNSPLHF
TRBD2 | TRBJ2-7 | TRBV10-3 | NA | TGTGCCATCAGTGAGTCGCGACTAGCGGGAGTAAGGTACGAGCAGTACTTC | CAISESRLAGVRYEQYF
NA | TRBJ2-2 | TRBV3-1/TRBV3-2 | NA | TGTGCCAGCAGGCCACTCACCGGGGAGCTGTTTTTT | CASRPLTGELFF
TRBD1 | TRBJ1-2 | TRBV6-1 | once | TGTGCCAGCAGTTATCCCGGGACAGGGGATGGCTACACCTTC | CASSYPGTGDGYTF
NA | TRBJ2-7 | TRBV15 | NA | TGTGCCACCAGCAGAGATAATACCCGGGAGACTCCCTACGAGCAGTACTTC | CATSRDNTRETPYEQYF
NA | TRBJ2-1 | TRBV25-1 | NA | TGTGCCAGCAGTGATCCGGGCTCCTACAATGAGCAGTTCTTC | CASSDPGSYNEQFF
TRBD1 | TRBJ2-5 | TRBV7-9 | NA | TGTGCCAGCAGCCTAAGGGACAGAGAGACCCAGTACTTC | CASSLRDRETQYF
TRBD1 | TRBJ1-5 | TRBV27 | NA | TGTGCCAGCAGTCTCGACAGGGGGCAGCCCCAGCATTTT | CASSLDRGQPQHF
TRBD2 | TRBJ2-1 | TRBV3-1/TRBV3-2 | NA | TGTGCCAGCAGCCCACTTGGGACTAGCGGGAGTACCTACAATGAGCAGTTCTTC | CASSPLGTSGSTYNEQFF
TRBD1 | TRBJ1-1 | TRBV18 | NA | TGTGCCAGCTCCAACGTACAGGGGACATCAATGAACACTGAAGCTTTCTTT | CASSNVQGTSMNTEAFF
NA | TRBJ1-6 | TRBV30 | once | TGTGCCTGGAATGGGCCTTCGGCCGGAAATTCACCCCTCCACTTT | CAWNGPSAGNSPLHF
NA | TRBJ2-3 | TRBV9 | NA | TGTGCCAGCAGCGTAGGCGTTAACTCCCTCACAGATACGCAGTATTTT | CASSVGVNSLTDTQYF
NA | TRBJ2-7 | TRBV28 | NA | TGTGCCAGCAGCCCACCGGACAACGAGCAGTACTTC | CASSPPDNEQYF
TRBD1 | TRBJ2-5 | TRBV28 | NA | TGTGCCAGCAGTTTCGACAGGGGGCAAGAGACCCAGTACTTC | CASSFDRGQETQYF
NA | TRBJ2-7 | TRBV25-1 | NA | TGTGCCAGCAGTGATACGGGATCCTACGAGCAGTACTTC | CASSDTGSYEQYF
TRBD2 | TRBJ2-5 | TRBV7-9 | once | TGTGCCAGCGGCCCTCTGATAGCGGGATCGGAGACCCAGTACTTC | CASGPLIAGSETQYF
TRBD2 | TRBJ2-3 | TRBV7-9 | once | TGTGCCAGCAGCTTGTTTATGGGGCTAGCGGCAGATACGCAGTATTTT | CASSLFMGLAADTQYF
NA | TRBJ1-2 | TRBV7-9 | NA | TGTGCCAGCAGCGAACTAACCTGGACAGAGTTCCATGGCTACACCTTC | CASSELTWTEFHGYTF
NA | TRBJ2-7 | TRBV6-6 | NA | TGTGCCTCCACAGACCACGGCGAGCAGTACTTC | CASTDHGEQYF
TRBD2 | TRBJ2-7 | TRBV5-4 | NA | TGTGCCAGCAGCTCGACTAGCGGGAGACTCGAGCAGTACTTC | CASSSTSGRLEQYF
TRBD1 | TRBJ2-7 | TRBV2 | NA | TGTGCCAGCAGGGCACCCGGACAGGGGACTGACTACGAGCAGTACTTC | CASRAPGQGTDYEQYF
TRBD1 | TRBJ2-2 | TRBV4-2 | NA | TGTGCCAGCAGCCAAGAGGTCGGACAGGGGGTGAATAGAAGGGAGCTGTTTTTT | CASSQEVGQGVNRRELFF
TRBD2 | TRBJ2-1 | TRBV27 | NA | TGTGCCAGCAGTTCGAGTAGCGGGAGCATTTACAATGAGCAGTTCTTC | CASSSSSGSIYNEQFF
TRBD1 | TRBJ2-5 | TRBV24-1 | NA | TGTGCCACCAGTGATTTCGGAACAGGGGACCAAGAGACCCAGTACTTC | CATSDFGTGDQETQYF
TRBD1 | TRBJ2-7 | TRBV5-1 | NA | TGCGCCAGCAGCTACGGGACAGGGCCCTACGAGCAGTACTTC | CASSYGTGPYEQYF
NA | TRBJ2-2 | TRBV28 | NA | TGTGCCAGCAATTGGGGGGAAAGTGTCGGGGAGCTGTTTTTT | CASNWGESVGELFF
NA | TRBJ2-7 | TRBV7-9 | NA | TGTGCCAGCAGCCCTATCGGTCCTAGGGGATCCTACGAGCAGTACTTC | CASSPIGPRGSYEQYF
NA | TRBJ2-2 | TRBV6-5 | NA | TGTGCCAGCAGTTCGGCGGACTCGAACACCGGGGAGCTGTTTTTT | CASSSADSNTGELFF
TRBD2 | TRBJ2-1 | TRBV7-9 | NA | TGTGCCAGCAGCTTAAGGGGACTAGCAGACAATGAGCAGTTCTTC | CASSLRGLADNEQFF
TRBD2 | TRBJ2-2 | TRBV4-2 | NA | TGTGCCAGCAGCCAAGAGTTAAGCGGGAGGACAGGGGAGCTGTTTTTT | CASSQELSGRTGELFF
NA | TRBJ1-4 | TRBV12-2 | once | TGTGCAAGTCGCCCGGACAGTGCTAATGAAAAACTGTTTTTT | CASRPDSANEKLFF
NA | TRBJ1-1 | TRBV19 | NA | TGTGCCAGTAGTACTTCCGGGAACACTGAAGCTTTCTTT | CASSTSGNTEAFF
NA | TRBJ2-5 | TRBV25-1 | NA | TGTGCCAGCAGTGAACGCCCAGGGATCATCGAGACCCAGTACTTC | CASSERPGIIETQYF
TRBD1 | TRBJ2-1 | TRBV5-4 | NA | TGTGCCAGCAGCGCCACCACAGGGGGCATCACGTTCTTC | CASSATTGGITFF
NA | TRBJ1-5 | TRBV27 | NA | TGTGCCAGCAGTCTCAGGGCGGACCAGCCCCAGCATTTT | CASSLRADQPQHF
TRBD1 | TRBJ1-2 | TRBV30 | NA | TGTGCCTGGAGTAGGGACAGGTGGGGCTATGGCTACACCTTC | CAWSRDRWGYGYTF
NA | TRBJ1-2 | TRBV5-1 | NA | TGCGCCAGCAGCTTGGGGGCAGGGCCCTATGGCTACACCTTC | CASSLGAGPYGYTF
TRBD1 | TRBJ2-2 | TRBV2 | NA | TGTGCCAGCCGGAAACAGGGGGCAAGGTCCGGGGAGCTGTTTTTT | CASRKQGARSGELFF
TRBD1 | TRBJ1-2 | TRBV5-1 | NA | TGCGCCAGCAGTTCCACCGCGACAGCGGGACAGGGGGATTCGTCCACCTTC | CASSSTATAGQGDSSTF
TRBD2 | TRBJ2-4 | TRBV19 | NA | TGTGCCAGTAGTAAGGCCGCTAGCGGTAGCGGGGGCGCCAAAAACATTCAGTACTTC | CASSKAASGSGGAKNIQYF
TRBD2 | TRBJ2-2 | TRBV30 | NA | TGTGCCTGGAGTCGGGCGGGAGGTAACACCGGGGAGCTGTTTTTT | CAWSRAGGNTGELFF
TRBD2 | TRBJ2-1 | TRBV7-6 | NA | TGTGCCAGCAGCCGACTAGCGCCGAGCTCCTACAATGAGCAGTTCTTC | CASSRLAPSSYNEQFF
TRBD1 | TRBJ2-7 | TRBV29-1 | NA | TGCAGCGTTGTAGGACAGGGCCGCTACGAGCAGTACTTC | CSVVGQGRYEQYF
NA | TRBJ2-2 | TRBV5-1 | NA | TGCGCCAGCAGCTTGGCGCCGTCCACTGAGGTAAACACCGGGGAGCTGTTTTTT | CASSLAPSTEVNTGELFF
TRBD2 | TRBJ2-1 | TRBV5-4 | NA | TGTGCCAGCAGCCGCCGGCTAGCGGGAGTGGCTGAGCAGTTCTTC | CASSRRLAGVAEQFF
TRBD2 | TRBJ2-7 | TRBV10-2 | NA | TGCGCCAGCGGGGGGGGACTAGCGGGGCCTTCCTACGAGCAGTACTTC | CASGGGLAGPSYEQYF